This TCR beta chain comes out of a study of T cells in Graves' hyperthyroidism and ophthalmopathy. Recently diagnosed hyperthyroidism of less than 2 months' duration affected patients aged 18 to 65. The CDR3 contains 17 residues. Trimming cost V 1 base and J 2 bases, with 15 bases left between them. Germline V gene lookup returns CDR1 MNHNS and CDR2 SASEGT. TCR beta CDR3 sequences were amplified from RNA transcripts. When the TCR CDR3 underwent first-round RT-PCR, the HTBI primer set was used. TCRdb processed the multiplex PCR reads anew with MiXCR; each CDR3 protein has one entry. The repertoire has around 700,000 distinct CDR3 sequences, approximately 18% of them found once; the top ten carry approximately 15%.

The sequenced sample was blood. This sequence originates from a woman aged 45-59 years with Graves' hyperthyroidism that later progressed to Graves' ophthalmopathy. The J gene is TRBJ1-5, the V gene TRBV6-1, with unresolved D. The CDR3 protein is CASSEDVGIGGNQPQHF. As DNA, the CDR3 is TGTGCCAGCAGTGAAGATGTGGGCATCGGGGGCAATCAGCCCCAGCATTTT.